These 30 T cell receptor beta chains came from one sample sequenced in a study of blood T cell repertoires in COVID-19. Sequenced by immunoSEQ multiplex PCR; TCRdb stores in-frame clones only, minus some. The table lists about 220,000 clones, roughly 85% of them singletons. Material: PBMCs or T cells enriched from blood (not recorded which). The source of these receptors is a woman aged 45-60 years who had been exposed to COVID-19.

V usage is TRBV2 and J usage is TRBJ1-2; D possibly corresponds to TRBD1 (6 bases). The CDR3 contains 15 residues. Trimming took 7 bases from V and 4 from J, leaving 19 bases between them. The germline CDR1 and CDR2 sequences are SNHLY and FYNNEI. CDR3 sequence: CASNADSKSSYGYTF. Written as DNA, the CDR3 is TGTGCCAGCAATGCGGACAGCAAAAGTAGCTATGGCTACACCTTC. Complete variable domain (other parts from reference TRBV2 and TRBJ1-2): EPEVTQTPSHQVTQMGQEVILRCVPISNHLYFYWYRQILGQKVEFLVSFYNNEISEKSEIFDDQFSVERPDGSNFTLKIRSTKLEDSAMYFCASNADSKSSYGYTFGSGTRLTVV.

The CDR3 DNA reads TGTGCCAGCAGCTTTCAGTCCATGACTGGAAACACCATATATTTT. The encoded protein is CASSFQSMTGNTIYF. The V gene is TRBV7-9, the J gene TRBJ1-3; D is unresolved. Trimming stripped 3 bases from V and 2 bases from J, with 11 bases between. This CDR3 has 15 amino acids. CDR1 is SEHNR, CDR2 FQNEAQ, per germline (reference sequence).

CDR3 in amino acids: CASSRDIADTQYF. The DNA for the CDR3 is TGTGCCAGCAGTCGAGACATCGCAGATACGCAGTATTTT. The chain links TRBV2 to TRBJ2-3; D not certain. Germline CDR1 SNHLY, CDR2 FYNNEI. Trimming shortened V by 5 bases and J by 4 bases, and 10 bases separated the two germline ends. This CDR3 contains 13 residues.

The gene calls are TRBV12-3 or TRBV12-4 and TRBJ2-5, with D possibly TRBD2 on 5 matching bases. Trimming stripped 2 bases from V and 5 bases from J, with 9 bases between. CDR3 length equals 13 residues. Here the CDR3 DNA reads TGTGCCAGCAGTTTATCGGGGTTGGAGACCCAGTACTTC. It is translated as CASSLSGLETQYF.

The gene calls are TRBV7-2 and TRBJ2-2; 7 bases map to TRBD1. Germline-derived CDR1 and CDR2 are SGHTA and FQGNSA. V was pared by 2 bases and J by 6 bases, with 3 bases of the junction left unmatched. This CDR3 has 14 amino acids. CDR3 sequence: CASSLRQGAGELFF. CDR3 sequence (DNA): TGTGCCAGCAGCTTACGGCAGGGGGCCGGGGAGCTGTTTTTT.

The genes are TRBV11-2 and TRBJ2-7, with D perhaps matching TRBD2 (5 bases). The CDR3 has 12 amino acids. The V gene lost 5 bases and the J gene lost 4 bases, with 9 bases spanning the gap. The germline V gene encodes CDR1 SGHAT and CDR2 FQNNGV. CDR3 region: CASSKEGYEQYF. CDR3 bases: TGTGCCAGCAGCAAAGAGGGTTACGAGCAGTACTTC. Full variable domain (remainder filled in from reference TRBV11-2 and TRBJ2-7): EAGVAQSPRYKIIEKRQSVAFWCNPISGHATLYWYQQILGQGPKLLIQFQNNGVVDDSQLPKDRFSAERLKGVDSTLKIQPAKLEDSAVYLCASSKEGYEQYFGPGTRLTVT.

This clone was counted many times. The chain links TRBV6-5 to TRBJ2-7; 10 nucleotides match TRBD2. The germline gives CDR1 MNHEY, CDR2 SVGAGI. V shed 2 bases and J 6 bases; nucleotides not matched to a gene: 4. The CDR3 sequence is 14 residues long. The CDR3 sequence: CASSYSGGASEQYF. CDR3 sequence (DNA): TGTGCCAGCAGTTACAGCGGGGGGGCTAGCGAGCAGTACTTC.

The J gene is TRBJ2-1, the V gene TRBV9; D perhaps matches TRBD2 (7 bases). Trimming took off 4 bases at V and 5 bases at J, with 13 bases between the two ends. This CDR3 spans 14 amino acids. From germline, CDR1 is SGDLS and CDR2 YYNGEE. The CDR3 here is CASSPGGRDNEQFF. The CDR3 DNA follows: TGTGCCAGCAGCCCGGGGGGCCGGGACAATGAGCAGTTCTTC. The full variable domain, with the rest looked up from reference TRBV9 and TRBJ2-1, is DSGVTQTPKHLITATGQRVTLRCSPRSGDLSVYWYQQSLDQGLQFLIQYYNGEERAKGNILERFSAQQFPDLHSELNLSSLELGDSALYFCASSPGGRDNEQFFGPGTRLTVL.

CDR3 nucleotides: TGTGCCAGCAGCCCCGCGGGCAGTCAAGGAGCTTTCTTT. It yields the protein CASSPAGSQGAFF. The chain recombines TRBV12-3 or TRBV12-4 with TRBJ1-1; D remains unclear. This CDR3 comprises 13 residues. Trimming shortened V by 6 bases and J by 10 bases, and 18 bases separated the two germline ends.

The rearrangement links TRBV28 to TRBJ2-1; D ambiguous. V lost 6 bases and J lost 1, with 7 bases in between. This CDR3 spans 13 amino acids. CDR1 MDHEN and CDR2 SYDVKM come from the germline V gene. The CDR3: CASRRSSYNEQFF. DNA of the CDR3: TGTGCCAGCAGGAGGAGTTCCTACAATGAGCAGTTCTTC.

This clone has a single count. The V gene is TRBV7-2, the J gene TRBJ2-5, with a possible D match to TRBD2 (5 bases). CDR3 length: 11 amino acids. Per germline, CDR1 SGHTA and CDR2 FQGNSA. The V and J ends lost 5 bases and 5 bases respectively, with 6 bases between them. Here the CDR3 DNA reads TGTGCCAGCAGCCGCGGGGAGACCCAGTACTTC. This encodes CASSRGETQYF.

This rearrangement joins TRBV5-1 to TRBJ2-3; 9 nucleotides agree with TRBD1. Germline CDR1 is SGHRS and CDR2 is YFSETQ. V dropped 4 bases and J dropped 1; count of bases not matched to a gene: 4. This CDR3 has 15 amino acids. In DNA, the CDR3 is TGCGCCAGCAGCACCAGGACAGGGGGCACAGATACGCAGTATTTT. Residues: CASSTRTGGTDTQYF.

CDR3 region: CASSIDRTYGYTF. CDR3 bases: TGCGCCAGCAGTATAGACAGGACCTATGGCTACACCTTC. The genes are TRBV5-1 and TRBJ1-2; tentative D call: TRBD1 (6 bases). This CDR3 has 13 residues. Trimming removed 5 bases at V and 4 bases at J, with 12 bases between. CDR1 is SGHRS and CDR2 is YFSETQ in the germline V gene.

J is TRBJ1-1 and V is TRBV2, with 11 bases lining up with TRBD1. V dropped 3 bases and J dropped 1; count of bases not matched to a gene: 4. Per germline, CDR1 SNHLY and CDR2 FYNNEI. This CDR3 spans 16 amino acids. CDR3 nucleotides: TGTGCCAGCAGTGATACCGGGACAGGGGGGAACACTGAAGCTTTCTTT. It translates to CASSDTGTGGNTEAFF.

A few counts support this clone. The chain joins TRBV5-1 to TRBJ2-7; D perhaps matches TRBD1 (5 bases). This CDR3 spans 13 amino acids. Trimming left V 4 bases short and J 3 bases short, with 11 bases between. Germline CDR1 SGHRS, CDR2 YFSETQ. DNA of the CDR3: TGCGCCAGCAGCGCCGACAGTTACTACGAGCAGTACTTC. It is translated as CASSADSYYEQYF. The variable domain in full, completed from reference TRBV5-1 and TRBJ2-7, reads KAGVTQTPRYLIKTRGQQVTLSCSPISGHRSVSWYQQTPGQGLQFLFEYFSETQRNKGNFPGRFSGRQFSNSRSEMNVSTLELGDSALYLCASSADSYYEQYFGPGTRLTVT.

This chain connects TRBV7-2 to TRBJ1-1; D remains ambiguous. The germline V and J ends were trimmed by 7 bases and 3 bases, with 15 bases remaining between them. CDR1 and CDR2 from the germline V gene are SGHTA and FQGNSA. This CDR3 is built from 14 residues. The CDR3 nucleotides are TGTGCCAGCACCCTGGGAGGAATCCACACTGAAGCTTTCTTT. Amino acid sequence: CASTLGGIHTEAFF.

V usage is TRBV5-1 and J usage is TRBJ2-3, with TRBD2 matching over 7 bases. V was clipped by 0 bases and J by 3 bases; unmatched bases: 4. The CDR3 is made up of 15 amino acids. Germline V gives CDR1 SGHRS, CDR2 YFSETQ. The CDR3 protein is CASSLEEGGTDTQYF. The CDR3 DNA follows: TGCGCCAGCAGCTTGGAGGAGGGAGGGACAGATACGCAGTATTTT.

The gene calls are TRBV7-9 and TRBJ2-2, with no clear D. Looked up from germline, CDR1 is SEHNR and CDR2 is FQNEAQ (reference sequence). The CDR3 runs to 14 residues. Trimming left V 10 bases short and J 6 bases short, with 18 bases between. Here the CDR3 DNA reads TGTGCCACCTTCCTGCCCCTTCCGGCCGGGGAGCTGTTTTTT. It specifies CATFLPLPAGELFF.

The chain has TRBV6-6 and TRBJ2-7; D unresolved. From germline, CDR1 is MNHNY and CDR2 SVGAGI (reference sequence). Between the trimmed V and J ends, which lost 10 bases and 1 base, there was a span of 11 bases. CDR3 length equals 12 residues. The CDR3 loop is CATADGSYEQYF. The DNA of the CDR3 is TGTGCCACCGCGGATGGGTCCTACGAGCAGTACTTC.

The V and J genes are TRBV5-1 and TRBJ2-3, with 9 positions matching TRBD2. Per germline, CDR1 SGHRS and CDR2 YFSETQ. The CDR3 length is 15 residues. With V trimmed by 2 bases and J by 3 bases, 4 bases remained unmatched. CDR3 amino acids: CASSFTSGLTDTQYF. The CDR3 bases are TGCGCCAGCAGCTTCACTAGCGGGTTAACAGATACGCAGTATTTT.

This clone has only a few counts. The CDR3 region is CASSESGGGLAFF. For the CDR3, the DNA is TGTGCCAGCAGTGAATCGGGGGGCGGATTGGCTTTCTTT. The chain uses TRBV2 and TRBJ1-1, with D perhaps TRBD1 (6 bases). Per the germline V gene, CDR1 is SNHLY and CDR2 is FYNNEI. Trimming took 2 bases from V and 11 from J, leaving 15 bases between them. There are 13 residues in the CDR3.

CDR3 protein: CASSQDLAGGNTDTQYF. The CDR3 region has the DNA TGTGCCAGCAGCCAAGATTTGGCGGGGGGGAACACAGATACGCAGTATTTT. The V gene is TRBV3-1 (or the pseudogene TRBV3-2), the J gene TRBJ2-3; 9 nucleotides agree with TRBD2. The J segment lost 2 bases and the V segment lost 0 bases, leaving 6 bases of the junction unmatched. Germline V gene data show CDR1 as LGHDT and CDR2 as YNNKEL (reference sequence). The CDR3 has 17 amino acids.

V is TRBV19 and J is TRBJ2-2; possible D gene TRBD2, 6 bases. Deletions cut 5 bases from V and 5 bases from J, with 12 bases between. The germline V gene encodes CDR1 LNHDA and CDR2 SQIVND (reference sequence). CDR3 length: 14 residues. The CDR3 loop is CASSFSTSTGELFF. The CDR3 DNA follows: TGTGCCAGTAGTTTCTCGACTAGTACCGGGGAGCTGTTTTTT.

The rearrangement uses TRBV6-1 and TRBJ2-5, with TRBD1 matching 7 bases. J lost 4 bases, V lost 5 bases, and 4 bases had no gene match. Germline loops: CDR1 MNHNS, CDR2 SASEGT. The CDR3 has 13 residues. Here the CDR3 reads CASSYDRVETQYF. CDR3 nucleotides: TGTGCCAGCAGTTATGACAGGGTAGAGACCCAGTACTTC.

V is TRBV19 and J is TRBJ1-1; D perhaps matches TRBD1 (5 bases). The germline gives CDR1 LNHDA, CDR2 SQIVND (reference sequence). Trimming pared 8 bases from V and 1 base from J, leaving 11 bases between. This CDR3 is built from 13 residues. In nucleotides, the CDR3 is TGTGCCAGTGGGTACGGGGGGAACACTGAAGCTTTCTTT. Amino acids: CASGYGGNTEAFF. Based on the CDR3 plus reference TRBV19 and TRBJ1-1, the full variable domain is DGGITQSPKYLFRKEGQNVTLSCEQNLNHDAMYWYRQDPGQGLRLIYYSQIVNDFQKGDIAEGYSVSREKKESFPLTVTSAQKNPTAFYLCASGYGGNTEAFFGQGTRLTVV.

The chain carries TRBV5-1 and TRBJ1-1; D unresolved. Between the trimmed V and J ends, which lost 1 base and 1 base, there was a span of 8 bases. CDR3 size: 14 residues. Germline V lookup: CDR1 SGHRS, CDR2 YFSETQ. CDR3 bases: TGCGCCAGCAGCTTGACGTCGGGGAACACTGAAGCTTTCTTT. It yields the protein CASSLTSGNTEAFF.

The chain is built from TRBV3-1 (or the pseudogene TRBV3-2) and TRBJ1-1; a weak D match, TRBD1 (6 bases). This CDR3 region has 13 residues. CDR1 and CDR2 from the germline V gene are LGHDT and YNNKEL (reference sequence). The CDR3 here is CVSRVWGQNEAFF. The CDR3 DNA is TGTGTCTCCCGGGTGTGGGGGCAAAATGAAGCTTTCTTT.

The rearrangement uses TRBV18 and TRBJ2-2; D not resolved. Between the trimmed V and J ends, which lost 3 bases and 7 bases, there was a span of 15 bases. The germline V gene has CDR1 KGHSH and CDR2 LQKENI. The CDR3 has 15 residues. For the CDR3, the DNA is TGTGCCAGCTCACCGTCCGCACAAACGGGCGGGGAGCTGTTTTTT. This codes for CASSPSAQTGGELFF.

Here the CDR3 reads CASSLVGGGGDTQYF. As DNA, the CDR3 is TGTGCCAGCAGCTTAGTAGGCGGGGGGGGAGATACGCAGTATTTT. J is TRBJ2-3 and V is TRBV11-2; 9 bases are shared with TRBD2. CDR3 length: 15 residues. Germline-derived CDR1 and CDR2 are SGHAT and FQNNGV. The V segment lost 1 base and the J segment 5 bases; nucleotides outside the gene matches: 4.

The CDR3 region has the DNA TGTGCCAGCAGTACCGGGGACAACCTTAGCAATCAGCCCCAGCATTTT. Its translation: CASSTGDNLSNQPQHF. J is TRBJ1-5 and V is TRBV2, with D perhaps matching TRBD1 (6 bases). CDR3 length: 16 residues. The germline V gene encodes CDR1 SNHLY and CDR2 FYNNEI. The V end was cut by 5 bases, the J end by 0 bases, with 14 bases between. Looking up the rest from reference TRBV2 and TRBJ1-5 gives the full variable domain: EPEVTQTPSHQVTQMGQEVILRCVPISNHLYFYWYRQILGQKVEFLVSFYNNEISEKSEIFDDQFSVERPDGSNFTLKIRSTKLEDSAMYFCASSTGDNLSNQPQHFGDGTRLSIL.